Detailed here is one T cell receptor (beta chain). The antigen is not known. 13 Jbeta primers and 60 Vbeta primers were used for the PCR. Repertoires were generated with immunoSEQ multiplex PCR, while TCRdb's copy carries only in-frame clones and drops some. The sample consists of approximately 32,000 clones, 90% of them appearing once. This CDR3 spans 14 amino acids. V lost 3 bases, J lost 5 bases, and 14 bases lay in between. Germline V gene data show CDR1 as SEHNR and CDR2 as FQNEAQ (reference sequence). This sample stems from a study of cytomegalovirus exposure and HLA in healthy donors. General study findings and limits: In vitro checks showed that a few CMV-associated chains really do target CMV antigens. TCR beta chain V- and J-gene trimming was linked, in a later analysis, to a missense variant in DCLRE1C. Certain indistinguishable V segments, among them TRBV6-2 and TRBV6-3, were excluded. Reportedly, fewer N-insertions than the approximately 700-donor mean appeared in an Asian-associated ancestry cluster in a later analysis.

The V gene is TRBV7-9, the J gene TRBJ2-7; maybe TRBD2 (6 bases). Sequenced material: PBMCs. This TCR was sampled from a woman between 18 and 30 years old in good health and CMV-seronegative. DNA for the CDR3: TGTGCCAGCAGCTTTCTTTCGGGAGCGGACGAGCAGTACTTC. It is translated as CASSFLSGADEQYF.